This entry concerns a single TCR beta chain. Its antigen is unidentified. The data derive from a study of T cell responses to AZD1222 COVID-19 vaccine. Germline V gives CDR1 LNHNV, CDR2 YYDKDF (reference sequence). V was clipped by 8 bases and J by 2 bases, with 13 bases between them. The CDR3 contains 14 residues. Study findings and constraints: No repertoire was sampled before or during the peak T cell response, only after it. Spike-specific TCR breadth and depth went up after people got two AZD1222 doses.

Libraries were prepared by immunoSEQ multiplex PCR; TCRdb keeps only in-frame clonotypes and omits some of them. The sample includes about 84,000 clones, more than 70% of them seen just once. The chain has TRBV15 and TRBJ2-1; possibly TRBD1 for D (6 bases). The sequenced sample was peripheral blood, obtained 28 days after the second AZD1222 dose. The source is an adult who received the AZD1222 COVID-19 vaccine. This CDR3 is CATGRDTTYNEQFF. The DNA of the CDR3 is TGTGCCACCGGTCGGGACACAACCTACAATGAGCAGTTCTTC.